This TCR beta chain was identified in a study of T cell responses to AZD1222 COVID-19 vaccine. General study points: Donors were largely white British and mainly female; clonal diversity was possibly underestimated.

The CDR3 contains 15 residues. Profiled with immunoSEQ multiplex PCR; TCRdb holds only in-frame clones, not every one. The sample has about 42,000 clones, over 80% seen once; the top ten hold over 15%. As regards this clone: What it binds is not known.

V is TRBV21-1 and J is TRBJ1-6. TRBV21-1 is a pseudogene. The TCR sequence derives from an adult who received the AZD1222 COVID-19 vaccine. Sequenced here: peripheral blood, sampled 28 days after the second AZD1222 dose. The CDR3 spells CASSNGRPRGSPLHF. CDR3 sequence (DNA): TGTGCCAGCAGCAACGGTCGGCCTCGGGGCTCACCCCTCCACTTT.